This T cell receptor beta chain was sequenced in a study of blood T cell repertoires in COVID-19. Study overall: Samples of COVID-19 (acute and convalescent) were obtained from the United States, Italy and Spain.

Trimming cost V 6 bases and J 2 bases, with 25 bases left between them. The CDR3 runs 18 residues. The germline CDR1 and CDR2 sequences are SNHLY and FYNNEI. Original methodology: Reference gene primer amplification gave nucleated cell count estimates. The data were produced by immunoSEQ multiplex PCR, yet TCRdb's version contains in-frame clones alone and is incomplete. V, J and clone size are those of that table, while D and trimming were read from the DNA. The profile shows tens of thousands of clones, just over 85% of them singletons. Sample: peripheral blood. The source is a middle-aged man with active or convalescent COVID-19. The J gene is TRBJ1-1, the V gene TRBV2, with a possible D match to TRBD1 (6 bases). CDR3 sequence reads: CASRKNPGHLGYNTEAFF. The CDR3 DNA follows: TGTGCCAGCAGAAAGAACCCGGGACACCTTGGTTACAACACTGAAGCTTTCTTT.